Following are 9 T cell receptor beta chains from one sample sequenced in a study of regulatory T cells in long-lasting Graves disease (dated by TCRdb to 2020 to 2023). Reading the label with the study, this specimen's time point is: newly diagnosed GD, antithyroid drugs for less than 3 months. For both TCR sequencing and RNA sequencing, RNA was extracted from PBMCs using TRIzol. Library method: multiplex PCR. The sequencing machine was an Illumina HiSeq 4000. iRepertoire HTBI primers and Arm-PCR amplification of CDR3 regions were used to construct TCR beta libraries. The public reads were reanalyzed by TCRdb: fastp trimming at Q25, MiXCR alignment, in-frame beta chains only. Each entry merges the rows of one CDR3 protein and shows their most common DNA and genes. The sample has 450,000 to 500,000 distinct CDR3 sequences on record, 15% to 20% of them singletons. Of the sample, roughly an eighth falls within the top ten clones.

A further study also used this sample, focusing on T cells in Graves' hyperthyroidism and ophthalmopathy.

The sequencing used peripheral blood mononuclear cells (PBMCs), collected at new diagnosis, from a patient treated with antithyroid drugs. All receptors derive from a man in his forties or fifties with Graves disease. Donor details come from another sample of the same person, matched by shared clones.

V usage is TRBV14 and J usage is TRBJ2-7; 11 bases are shared with TRBD2. The ends lost 0 bases at V and 4 bases at J; junction bases unmatched: 5. This CDR3 is built from 16 residues. Per the germline V gene, CDR1 is SGHDN and CDR2 is FVKESK. The CDR3 spells CASSQDELAGVYEQYF. The CDR3 region has the DNA TGTGCCAGCAGCCAAGATGAACTAGCGGGAGTTTACGAGCAGTACTTC.

This clonotype was counted a few times. A much bigger clone sits one base away, suggesting this may be a read error. The CDR3 loop reads CASSTGGASEQYF. CDR3 DNA: TGTGCCAGCAGTACCGGGGGGGCCAGCGAGCAGTACTTC. V gene TRBV2 combines with J gene TRBJ2-7; TRBD2 matches 8 bases. The CDR3 has 13 residues. V dropped 5 bases and J dropped 6; count of bases not matched to a gene: 6. CDR1 is SNHLY and CDR2 is FYNNEI in the germline V gene.

The J gene is TRBJ2-7, the V gene TRBV7-9, with 11 nucleotides matching TRBD1. Germline loops: CDR1 SEHNR, CDR2 FQNEAQ (reference sequence). The CDR3 sequence is 16 residues long. Trimming cost V 4 bases and J 2 bases; bases outside gene matches: 7. In DNA form, the CDR3 reads TGTGCCAGCAGCTCCTGGACAGGGGGCTTAACCTACGAGCAGTACTTC. Translating gives CASSSWTGGLTYEQYF.

This clonotype was observed many times. The chain recombines TRBV5-1 with TRBJ2-1; unclear D gene. The CDR3 extends over 12 amino acids. Germline loops: CDR1 SGHRS, CDR2 YFSETQ. V lost 7 bases to trimming and J lost 5 bases, with 10 bases between them. CDR3 sequence (DNA): TGCGCCAGCCGTGAACAGAACAATGAGCAGTTCTTC. The encoded protein is CASREQNNEQFF.

On this clonotype: A junction boundary mismatches the germline segment, possibly from a read error. The V and J genes are TRBV5-1 and TRBJ1-2; D remains ambiguous. CDR1 is SGHRS, CDR2 YFSETQ, per germline. The CDR3 is 14 residues long. CDR3 DNA: TGTGCCAGCAGCTTGAGTATGAGGGAGTATGGCTACACCTTC. Translating gives CASSLSMREYGYTF.

The V and J genes are TRBV20-1 and TRBJ2-7; 7 nucleotides align to TRBD2. Germline V lookup: CDR1 DFQATT, CDR2 SNEGSKA (reference sequence). After removal of 0 bases from V and 6 bases from J, the junction contained 11 bases not matched to a gene. The length of the CDR3 is 15 residues. The CDR3 bases are TGCAGTGCTAGAGATGGTACTAGCGCCTCACTCGAGCAGTACTTC. It codes for CSARDGTSASLEQYF.

The genes are TRBV27 and TRBJ2-7, with 10 bases matching TRBD1. The V and J ends lost 4 bases and 7 bases, in that order; junction bases with no gene match: 10. The germline CDR1 and CDR2 sequences are MNHEY and SMNVEV (reference sequence). The CDR3 spans 15 residues. CDR3 bases: TGTGCCAGCAGTTCAGGACAGGGGGAGCCTAAAGAGCAGTACTTC. The encoded protein is CASSSGQGEPKEQYF.

In its sample, this clonotype was seen many times. The chain combines TRBV12-3 or TRBV12-4 with TRBJ2-3; maybe TRBD1 (6 bases). The CDR3 extends over 17 amino acids. Trimming shortened V by 6 bases and J by 2 bases, and 21 bases separated the two germline ends. This CDR3 is CASSPAGAPPLTDTQYF. CDR3 bases: TGTGCCAGCAGCCCGGCAGGGGCCCCACCACTCACAGATACGCAGTATTTT.

Note on this clonotype: With a much larger clone just one base away, this may be a read error. The V call is TRBV7-2, the J call TRBJ2-1, with 13 bases aligning to TRBD2. Trimming cost V 4 bases and J 8 bases; bases outside gene matches: 11. This CDR3 has 17 residues. Germline lookup yields CDR1 SGHTA and CDR2 FQGNSA. Here the CDR3 reads CASSSSSLGTSGDEQFF. CDR3 DNA sequence: TGTGCCAGCAGCTCTAGCTCGCTCGGGACTAGCGGGGATGAGCAGTTCTTC.